This TCR beta chain was sequenced in a study of technical replicates of blood from a few donors. Profiling relied on immunoSEQ multiplex PCR, and the TCRdb table lists in-frame clones only, not all of them. The sample has 100,000 or so clones; under 96% are singletons. Germline CDR1 reads SGHRS; CDR2 reads YFSETQ. Deletions cut 0 bases from V and 0 bases from J, with 10 bases between. The CDR3 consists of 15 residues. The receptor was isolated from a human donor in good health. Sequencing was performed on T cells isolated from PBMCs. The chain carries TRBV5-1 and TRBJ2-7, with D possibly matching TRBD1 (5 bases). This CDR3 is CASSLAPGISYEQYF. In DNA form, the CDR3 reads TGCGCCAGCAGCTTGGCGCCAGGGATCTCCTACGAGCAGTACTTC.